The clone carrying this T cell receptor beta chain was found a few times. Its target is not known. These data originate in a study of regulatory T cells in long-lasting Graves disease. Study conclusions and caveats: Favored gene segments in persistent disease were TRBV28, TRBJ1-2 and TRBJ2-5.

J was trimmed by 4 bases and V by 4 bases; bases with no gene match: 5. The CDR3 is 15 amino acids. The V gene's germline CDR1 is SGHDN and CDR2 FVKESK. As to time point: newly diagnosed GD, antithyroid drugs for less than 3 months. The TCR library was prepared using RNA isolated from PBMCs. Peripheral blood, at roughly 10 milliliters, went into EDTA tubes. Sequencing libraries for TCR beta were prepared with iRepertoire HTBI primers and Arm-PCR of CDR3 regions. Original data processing: Among the samples, roughly 61 TRBV and some 13 TRBJ segments were identified. Using its own MiXCR run on the multiplex PCR reads, TCRdb lists one record per CDR3 protein. What appears here as the V and J calls and clone size reflects TCRdb's work, not the paper's. Among roughly 220,000 distinct CDR3 sequences listed, 15% to 20% were seen once.

The sequencing here drew on peripheral blood mononuclear cells (PBMCs), taken at new diagnosis, from a patient treated with antithyroid drugs. The rearrangement links TRBV14 to TRBJ2-1; 9 bases agree with TRBD2. The TCR originated in a female donor with Graves disease. In DNA, the CDR3 is TGTGCCAGCAGCCGCCTAGCGGGACCATACAATGAGCAGTTCTTC. Protein product: CASSRLAGPYNEQFF.